The clone carrying this T cell receptor beta chain was seen a few times. Its antigen is unidentified. This sample was included in a study of T-cell reconstitution after alpha-beta-depleted transplantation in children. The study, taken as a whole, reports: Roughly two months post-transplant, alpha-beta T cells reportedly originated from several hundred graft clones that had expanded. The authors attributed T-cell counts and diversity one year after transplant mostly to newly produced T cells.

Unique molecular identifiers were incorporated during preparation of the TCRbeta library. From the PCR reads, TCRdb called clonotypes with MiXCR, one entry per CDR3 protein. The sample contains about 90,000 distinct CDR3 sequences, roughly 16% of which appear only once. The input for sequencing was PBMCs, mostly from graft donor cells, taken 180 days after TCRalphabeta/CD19-depleted stem cell transplant. The TCR originated in a male patient under 10 years old who had a stem cell transplant for acute lymphoblastic leukemia, so the T cells may come from the graft donor.

The CDR3 region is CSALGLAANNEQFF. DNA of the CDR3: TGCAGTGCTCTTGGACTAGCGGCCAACAATGAGCAGTTCTTC. The V gene is TRBV20-1, the J gene TRBJ2-1; 10 bases are shared with TRBD2. The CDR3 contains 14 residues. Unmatched junction bases numbered 6, after V lost 5 bases and J lost 5 bases. CDR1 DFQATT and CDR2 SNEGSKA come from the germline V gene (reference sequence).